The 23 T cell receptor beta chains listed next were all sequenced from one sample in a study of CD8 T cells in ankylosing spondylitis (dated by TCRdb to the late 2010s). Overall study outcomes, separate from this receptor: Blood from ankylosing spondylitis patients appeared to be characterized by a TCR beta motif composed of several highly homologous amino acid variants.

Library generation was performed with 5' RACE. Sequencing instrument: Illumina HiSeq 2500. TCRdb applied fastp at Q25 and MiXCR to the public reads, then kept only in-frame beta chains. Each CDR3 protein gets just one entry, which takes the most common genes and DNA from the rows behind it. This sample comprises about 210,000 distinct CDR3 sequences, 6% to 8% of them detected only once. Approximately 15% of the sample is in the top ten clones. What these receptors recognize is not known. Sequencing was carried out using blood, either unsorted or a sorted T cell fraction (not recorded which). These receptors all stem from a male donor with ankylosing spondylitis.

V usage is TRBV19 and J usage is TRBJ2-1, with D possibly being TRBD2 (6 bases). Germline V gene sequence: CDR1 LNHDA, CDR2 SQIVND (reference sequence). CDR3 length: 17 amino acids. The V end lost 3 bases, the J end lost 5 bases, and 20 bases lay between the germline ends. This chain's CDR3 is CASSIWVGGLRNNEQFF. CDR3 DNA: TGTGCCAGTAGTATCTGGGTCGGGGGACTTCGTAACAATGAGCAGTTCTTC.

This clonotype was found a few times. The genes are TRBV9 and TRBJ2-7, with no clear D. V was pared by 0 bases and J by 6 bases, with 19 bases between. Germline V gene lookup returns CDR1 SGDLS and CDR2 YYNGEE. This CDR3 has 16 amino acids. The CDR3 is CASSVGGGAVTSEQYF. The CDR3 coding sequence is TGTGCCAGCAGCGTAGGGGGTGGCGCCGTAACCTCCGAGCAGTACTTC.

Ten or more counts support this clonotype. This sequence joins TRBV11-3 and TRBJ2-2; TRBD2 agrees at 7 bases. Unmatched junction bases numbered 7, after V lost 0 bases and J lost 6 bases. This CDR3 contains 16 residues. Germline assignment: CDR1 SGHNT and CDR2 YENEEA. The CDR3: CASSLEIAGNPGELFF. The DNA for the CDR3 is TGTGCCAGCAGCTTAGAGATAGCGGGTAACCCCGGGGAGCTGTTTTTT. Full variable domain (missing parts from reference TRBV11-3 and TRBJ2-2): EAGVVQSPRYKIIEKKQPVAFWCNPISGHNTLYWYLQNLGQGPELLIRYENEEAVDDSQLPKDRFSAERLKGVDSTLKIQPAELGDSAVYLCASSLEIAGNPGELFFGEGSRLTVL.

This clonotype was detected many times. The chain combines TRBV9 with TRBJ1-4; 8 bases align to TRBD1. With 2 bases clipped from V and 6 bases from J, the junction kept 6 bases outside the gene matches. The germline CDR1 and CDR2 sequences are SGDLS and YYNGEE. The CDR3 is 15 amino acids. In DNA form, the CDR3 reads TGTGCCAGCAGCGTCCAGGACAGGGACCATGAAAAACTGTTTTTT. Protein product: CASSVQDRDHEKLFF. Full variable domain (missing parts from reference TRBV9 and TRBJ1-4): DSGVTQTPKHLITATGQRVTLRCSPRSGDLSVYWYQQSLDQGLQFLIQYYNGEERAKGNILERFSAQQFPDLHSELNLSSLELGDSALYFCASSVQDRDHEKLFFGSGTQLSVL.

This clonotype showed up many times. V and J are TRBV4-3 and TRBJ1-5; D gene unclear. Per germline, CDR1 LGHNA and CDR2 YSLEER. The V gene lost 4 bases and the J gene lost 7 bases, with 11 bases spanning the gap. This CDR3 contains 13 residues. CDR3 in DNA: TGCGCCAGCAGCCCTAGGGCGGGACAGCCCCAGCATTTT. Translating gives CASSPRAGQPQHF.

This clonotype was found many times. The chain is built from TRBV28 and TRBJ1-5, with 10 nucleotides matching TRBD1. From germline, CDR1 is MDHEN and CDR2 SYDVKM. The CDR3 length is 15 residues. Losses at the gene ends were 4 bases for V and 6 bases for J; bases not matched to a gene: 6. Written as DNA, the CDR3 is TGTGCCAGCAGTTACTCCAGGACAGGGGGTCAGCCCCAGCATTTT. Its translation: CASSYSRTGGQPQHF. The variable domain in full, with the rest retrieved from reference TRBV28 and TRBJ1-5, is DVKVTQSSRYLVKRTGEKVFLECVQDMDHENMFWYRQDPGLGLRLIYFSYDVKMKEKGDIPEGYSVSREKKERFSLILESASTNQTSMYLCASSYSRTGGQPQHFGDGTRLSIL.

This clonotype was counted at least ten times. This chain joins TRBV6-5 and TRBJ2-7; TRBD2 matches 14 bases. From germline, CDR1 is MNHEY and CDR2 SVGAGI. This CDR3 is built from 15 residues. J was trimmed by 7 bases and V by 4 bases; bases with no gene match: 6. The CDR3 is CASSSGLAGAEEQYF. Here the CDR3 DNA reads TGTGCCAGCAGTTCGGGACTAGCGGGGGCAGAAGAGCAGTACTTC.

This clonotype was observed many times. The chain links TRBV9 to TRBJ2-3; 11 bases match TRBD2. Losses at the gene ends were 2 bases for V and 0 bases for J; bases not matched to a gene: 8. Germline loops: CDR1 SGDLS, CDR2 YYNGEE. CDR3 length: 18 residues. The CDR3 sequence: CASSVTSGKPTSTDTQYF. The CDR3 DNA is TGTGCCAGCAGCGTGACTAGCGGGAAACCGACTAGCACAGATACGCAGTATTTT. The entire variable domain, with the rest obtained from reference TRBV9 and TRBJ2-3, is as follows: DSGVTQTPKHLITATGQRVTLRCSPRSGDLSVYWYQQSLDQGLQFLIQYYNGEERAKGNILERFSAQQFPDLHSELNLSSLELGDSALYFCASSVTSGKPTSTDTQYFGPGTRLTVL.

This clonotype was found many times. The CDR3 is CATLGRSSYEQYF. CDR3 nucleotide sequence: TGTGCCACCCTGGGACGGAGCTCCTACGAGCAGTACTTC. J is TRBJ2-7 and V is TRBV6-2 or TRBV6-3; the D call may be TRBD1 or TRBD2 (5 bases each). This CDR3 region has 13 residues. From germline, CDR1 is MNHEY and CDR2 SVGEGT. Deletions cut 10 bases from V and 0 bases from J, with 13 bases between.

This clonotype was counted ten times or more. The gene calls are TRBV5-1 and TRBJ1-4; 8 positions match TRBD1. Germline values: CDR1 SGHRS, CDR2 YFSETQ. The CDR3 loop spans 15 amino acids. Germline trimming cut 4 bases from V and 6 bases from J; bases unmatched to any gene: 8. The CDR3 region has the DNA TGCGCCAGCAGCAATGCCCTGGGACAGGATGAAAAACTGTTTTTT. It encodes CASSNALGQDEKLFF.

This clonotype was recorded many times. V usage is TRBV12-3 or TRBV12-4 and J usage is TRBJ2-7; TRBD1 matches at 8 bases. Losses at the gene ends were 4 bases for V and 3 bases for J; bases not matched to a gene: 2. The CDR3 sequence is 13 residues long. DNA of the CDR3: TGTGCCAGCAGTTCCGGACAGGGCTACGAGCAGTACTTC. This codes for CASSSGQGYEQYF.

This clonotype was counted at least ten times. The chain is built from TRBV19 and TRBJ1-1; a weak D match, TRBD1 (5 bases). The CDR3 runs to 13 residues. Trimming shortened V by 4 bases and J by 8 bases, and 14 bases separated the two germline ends. Germline V lookup: CDR1 LNHDA, CDR2 SQIVND (reference sequence). The CDR3 DNA reads TGTGCCAGTAGTAGAAGGGGAGCGTGGGAAGCTTTCTTT. This codes for CASSRRGAWEAFF.

The sample holds many counts of this clonotype. This chain connects TRBV7-8 to TRBJ1-2; D is undetermined. CDR1 is SGHVS and CDR2 is FQNEAQ in the germline V gene. With 1 base removed from V and 6 bases from J, the gap between germline ends came to 9 bases. The CDR3 loop spans 13 amino acids. CDR3 residues: CASSLVLTDGYTF. CDR3 bases: TGTGCCAGCAGCTTAGTCCTAACTGATGGCTACACCTTC.

This clonotype was picked up many times. V gene TRBV4-3 combines with J gene TRBJ1-4; D not certain. The CDR3 spans 15 residues. Per germline, CDR1 LGHNA and CDR2 YSLEER. V was pared by 1 base and J by 5 bases, with 11 bases between. The CDR3 bases are TGCGCCAGCAGCCAAGTCGTCAGGTTAAATGAAAAACTGTTTTTT. Translated: CASSQVVRLNEKLFF.

This clonotype has at least ten counts. The gene calls are TRBV11-2 and TRBJ2-1; D unresolved. This CDR3 is built from 14 residues. In germline, CDR1 is SGHAT, CDR2 FQNNGV. V gave up 1 base and J gave up 5 bases, with 9 bases separating them. The CDR3 reads CASSLGRLHNEQFF. The CDR3 DNA reads as TGTGCCAGCAGCTTAGGCCGGCTCCACAATGAGCAGTTCTTC.

In its sample, this clonotype was seen many times. V and J are TRBV6-2 or TRBV6-3 and TRBJ2-3; tentatively, D is TRBD2 (5 bases). Germline V gene lookup returns CDR1 MNHEY and CDR2 SVGEGT. V was shortened by 6 bases and J by 1 base, with 14 bases between the two germline ends. There are 15 residues in the CDR3. The CDR3 spells CASSALRRGTDTQYF. The CDR3 region has the DNA TGTGCCAGCAGCGCTTTGCGGCGGGGCACAGATACGCAGTATTTT.

Details on this clonotype: An end of the junction differs from the germline gene, which may be a read error. This chain connects TRBV30 to TRBJ2-5; D is ambiguous. Germline CDR1 is GTSNPN and CDR2 is SVGIG (reference sequence). This CDR3 has 13 residues. CDR3 sequence (DNA): TGTGCCTGGAGTGTAACCCCCCAAGGGACCCAGTACTTC. Its protein product is CAWSVTPQGTQYF.

In its sample, this clonotype was seen many times. The chain carries TRBV9 and TRBJ1-5; D ambiguous. The germline V and J ends were trimmed by 0 bases and 6 bases, with 10 bases remaining between them. Germline CDR1 SGDLS, CDR2 YYNGEE. The CDR3 spans 14 residues. In DNA, the CDR3 is TGTGCCAGCAGCGTAGGGTTGGGTGGTCAGCCCCAGCATTTT. Translated, it gives CASSVGLGGQPQHF.

The sample holds many counts of this clonotype. This chain links TRBV7-8 with TRBJ2-3, with 8 bases matching TRBD1. Germline V gene data show CDR1 as SGHVS and CDR2 as FQNEAQ. After removal of 0 bases from V and 2 bases from J, the junction contained 7 bases not matched to a gene. The CDR3 contains 17 residues. For the CDR3, the DNA is TGTGCCAGCAGCTTAGCTATTGGACAGGGACACACAGATACGCAGTATTTT. Translating gives CASSLAIGQGHTDTQYF.

This clonotype was picked up many times. The V gene is TRBV27, the J gene TRBJ2-2, with D unresolved. Germline lookup yields CDR1 MNHEY and CDR2 SMNVEV (reference sequence). The CDR3 contains 13 residues. The V gene lost 5 bases and the J gene lost 5 bases, with 9 bases spanning the gap. CDR3 sequence (DNA): TGTGCCAGCAGTGCAGTAGGAACCGGGGAGCTGTTTTTT. Its protein product is CASSAVGTGELFF.

This clonotype was recorded at least ten times. The genes are TRBV6-1 and TRBJ2-2; 9 nucleotides agree with TRBD2. Germline V gene sequence: CDR1 MNHNS, CDR2 SASEGT. After removal of 6 bases from V and 5 bases from J, the junction contained 10 bases not matched to a gene. CDR3 size: 16 residues. CDR3 bases: TGTGCCAGCAGGCTTAGCGGGAGAGGAGGGACCGGGGAGCTGTTTTTT. Protein product: CASRLSGRGGTGELFF.

This clonotype showed up many times. The chain joins TRBV29-1 to TRBJ2-2; D is perhaps TRBD2 (5 bases). Trimming removed 8 bases from V and 5 bases from J, with 9 bases in between. The CDR3 loop spans 11 amino acids. CDR1 is SQVTM and CDR2 is ANQGSEA in the germline V gene. In DNA, the CDR3 is TGCAGCATAAGCGGTACCGGGGAGCTGTTTTTT. Translated: CSISGTGELFF.

This clonotype was found many times. The chain employs TRBV11-2 and TRBJ2-1; D unclear. CDR1 and CDR2 (germline): SGHAT, FQNNGV. CDR3 length: 15 residues. Trimming removed 1 base at V and 10 bases at J, with 17 bases between. In nucleotides, the CDR3 is TGTGCCAGCAGCTTAGTTACCGTCCGGAGACCCGAGCAGTTCTTC. It codes for CASSLVTVRRPEQFF.